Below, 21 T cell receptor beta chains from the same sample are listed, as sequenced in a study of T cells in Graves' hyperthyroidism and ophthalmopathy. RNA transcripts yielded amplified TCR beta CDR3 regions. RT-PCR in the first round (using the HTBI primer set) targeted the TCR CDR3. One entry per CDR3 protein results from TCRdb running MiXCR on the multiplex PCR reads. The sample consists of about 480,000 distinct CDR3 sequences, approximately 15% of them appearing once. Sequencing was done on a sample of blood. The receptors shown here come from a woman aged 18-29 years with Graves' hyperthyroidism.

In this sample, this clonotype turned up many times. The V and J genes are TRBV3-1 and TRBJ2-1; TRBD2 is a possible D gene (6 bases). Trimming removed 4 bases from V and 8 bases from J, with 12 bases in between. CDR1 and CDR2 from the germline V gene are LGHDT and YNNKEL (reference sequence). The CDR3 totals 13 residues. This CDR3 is CASSLGGVDEQFF. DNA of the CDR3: TGTGCCAGCAGCCTCGGAGGGGTGGATGAGCAGTTCTTC.

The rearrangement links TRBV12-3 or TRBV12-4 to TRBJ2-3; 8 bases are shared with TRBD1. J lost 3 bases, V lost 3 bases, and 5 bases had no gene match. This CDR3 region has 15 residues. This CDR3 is CASSFVRGRTDTQYF. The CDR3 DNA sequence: TGTGCCAGCAGTTTCGTCAGGGGGCGTACAGATACGCAGTATTTT.

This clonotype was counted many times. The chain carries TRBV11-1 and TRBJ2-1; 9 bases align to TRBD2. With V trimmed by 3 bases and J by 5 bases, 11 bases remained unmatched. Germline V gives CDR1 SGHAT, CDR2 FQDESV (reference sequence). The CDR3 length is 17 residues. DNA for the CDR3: TGTGCCAGCAGCTTCCGGGGCGGTAGCGGGAGAAACAATGAGCAGTTCTTC. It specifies CASSFRGGSGRNNEQFF.

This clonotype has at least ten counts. CDR3 amino acids: CASSPSTDNTEAFF. CDR3 nucleotide sequence: TGTGCCAGCAGCCCGTCGACAGATAACACTGAAGCTTTCTTT. The V gene is TRBV11-2, the J gene TRBJ1-1, with a tentative D call TRBD1 (5 bases). Germline assignment: CDR1 SGHAT and CDR2 FQNNGV. Trimming pared 5 bases from V and 2 bases from J, leaving 12 bases between. CDR3 length equals 14 residues.

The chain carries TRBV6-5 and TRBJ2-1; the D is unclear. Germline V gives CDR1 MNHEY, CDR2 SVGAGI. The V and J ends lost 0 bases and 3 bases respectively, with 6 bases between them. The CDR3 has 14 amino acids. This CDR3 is CASSYSQVYNEQFF. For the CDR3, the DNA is TGTGCCAGCAGTTACTCGCAGGTCTACAATGAGCAGTTCTTC.

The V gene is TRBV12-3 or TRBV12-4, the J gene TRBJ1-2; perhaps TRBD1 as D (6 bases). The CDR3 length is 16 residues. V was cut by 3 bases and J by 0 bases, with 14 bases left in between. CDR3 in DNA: TGTGCCAGCAGTTTTACAGGGAACATTCCTAACTATGGCTACACCTTC. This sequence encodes CASSFTGNIPNYGYTF.

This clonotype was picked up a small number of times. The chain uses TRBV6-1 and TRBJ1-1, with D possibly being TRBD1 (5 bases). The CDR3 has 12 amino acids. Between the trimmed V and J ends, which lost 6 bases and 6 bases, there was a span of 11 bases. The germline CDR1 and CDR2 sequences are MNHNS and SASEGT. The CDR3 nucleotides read TGTGCCAGCAGGAGGGCGGGGGCTGAAGCTTTCTTT. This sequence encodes CASRRAGAEAFF.

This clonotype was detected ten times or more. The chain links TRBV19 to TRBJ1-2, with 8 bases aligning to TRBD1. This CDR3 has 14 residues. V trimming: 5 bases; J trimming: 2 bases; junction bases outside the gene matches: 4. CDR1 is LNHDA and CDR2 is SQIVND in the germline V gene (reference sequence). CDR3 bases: TGTGCCAGTAGTGACTGGACAGGGAACTATGGCTACACCTTC. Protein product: CASSDWTGNYGYTF.

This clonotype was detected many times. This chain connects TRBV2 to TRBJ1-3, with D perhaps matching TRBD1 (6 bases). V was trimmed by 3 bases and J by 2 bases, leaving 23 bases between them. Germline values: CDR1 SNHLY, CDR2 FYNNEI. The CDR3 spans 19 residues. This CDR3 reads CASSDTGQSIVWTGNTIYF. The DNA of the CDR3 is TGTGCCAGCAGTGATACAGGGCAGAGTATCGTATGGACTGGAAACACCATATATTTT.

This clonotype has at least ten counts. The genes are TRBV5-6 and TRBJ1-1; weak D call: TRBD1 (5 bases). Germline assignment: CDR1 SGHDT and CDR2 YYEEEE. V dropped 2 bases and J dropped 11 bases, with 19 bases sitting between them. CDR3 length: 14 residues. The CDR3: CASSFARDDFTAFF. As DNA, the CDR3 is TGTGCCAGCAGCTTTGCAAGGGACGATTTTACCGCTTTCTTT. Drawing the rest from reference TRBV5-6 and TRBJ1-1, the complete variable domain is DAGVTQSPTHLIKTRGQQVTLRCSPKSGHDTVSWYQQALGQGPQFIFQYYEEEERQRGNFPDRFSGHQFPNYSSELNVNALLLGDSALYLCASSFARDDFTAFFGQGTRLTVV.

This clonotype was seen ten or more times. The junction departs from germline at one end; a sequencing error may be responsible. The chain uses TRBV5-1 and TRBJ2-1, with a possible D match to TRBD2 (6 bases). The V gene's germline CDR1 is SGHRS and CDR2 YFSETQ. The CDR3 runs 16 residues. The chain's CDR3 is CASSLTLADSYNEQFF. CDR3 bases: TGTGCCAGCAGCCTCACCTTAGCGGACTCCTACAATGAGCAGTTCTTC.

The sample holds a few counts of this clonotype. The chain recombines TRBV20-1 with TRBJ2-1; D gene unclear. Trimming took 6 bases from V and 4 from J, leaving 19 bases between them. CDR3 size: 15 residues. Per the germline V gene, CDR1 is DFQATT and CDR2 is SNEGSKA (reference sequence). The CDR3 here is CSAHESRVLYNEQFF. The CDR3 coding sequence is TGCAGTGCCCATGAATCTAGGGTACTATACAATGAGCAGTTCTTC.

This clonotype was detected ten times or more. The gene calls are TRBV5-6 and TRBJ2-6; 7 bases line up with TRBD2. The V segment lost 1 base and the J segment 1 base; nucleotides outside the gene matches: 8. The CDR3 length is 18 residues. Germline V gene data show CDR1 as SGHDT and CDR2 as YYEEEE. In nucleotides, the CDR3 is TGTGCCAGCAGCTTGAGACTAGCTACAATTTCTGGGGCCAACGTCCTGACTTTC. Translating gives CASSLRLATISGANVLTF.

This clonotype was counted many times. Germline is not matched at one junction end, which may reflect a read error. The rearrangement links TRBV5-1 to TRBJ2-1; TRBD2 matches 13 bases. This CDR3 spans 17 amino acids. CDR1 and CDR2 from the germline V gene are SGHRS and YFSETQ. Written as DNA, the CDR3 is TGTGCCAGCAGCCCAGGACTAGCGGGAGATTCCTACAATGAGCAGTTCTTC. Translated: CASSPGLAGDSYNEQFF.

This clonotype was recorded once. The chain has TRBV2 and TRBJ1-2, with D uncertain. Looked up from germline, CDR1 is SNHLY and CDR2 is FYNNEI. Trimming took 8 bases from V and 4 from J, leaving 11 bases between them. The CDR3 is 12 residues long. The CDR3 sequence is CASSISVYGYTF. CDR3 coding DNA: TGTGCCAGCTCCATTTCCGTCTATGGCTACACCTTC.

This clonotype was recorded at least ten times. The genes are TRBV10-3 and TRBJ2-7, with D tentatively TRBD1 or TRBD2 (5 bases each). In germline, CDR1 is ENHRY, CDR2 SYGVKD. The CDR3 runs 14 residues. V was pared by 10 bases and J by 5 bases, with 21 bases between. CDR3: CATTTRGAGDEQYF. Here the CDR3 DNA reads TGTGCCACCACGACACGGGGCGCAGGAGACGAGCAGTACTTC.

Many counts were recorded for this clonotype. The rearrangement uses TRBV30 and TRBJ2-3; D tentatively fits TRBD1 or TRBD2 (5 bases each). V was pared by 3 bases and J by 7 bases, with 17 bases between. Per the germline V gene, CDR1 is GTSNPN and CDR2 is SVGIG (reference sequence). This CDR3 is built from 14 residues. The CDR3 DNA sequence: TGTGCCTGGAGCCCGAGCGTCGGGACCAATACGCAGTATTTT. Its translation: CAWSPSVGTNTQYF.

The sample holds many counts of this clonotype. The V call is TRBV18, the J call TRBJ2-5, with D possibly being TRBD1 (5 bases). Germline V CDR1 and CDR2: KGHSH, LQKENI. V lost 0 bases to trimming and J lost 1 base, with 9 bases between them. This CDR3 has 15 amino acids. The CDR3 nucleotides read TGTGCCAGCTCACCACCGAACAGGCTCCAAGAGACCCAGTACTTC. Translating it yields CASSPPNRLQETQYF.

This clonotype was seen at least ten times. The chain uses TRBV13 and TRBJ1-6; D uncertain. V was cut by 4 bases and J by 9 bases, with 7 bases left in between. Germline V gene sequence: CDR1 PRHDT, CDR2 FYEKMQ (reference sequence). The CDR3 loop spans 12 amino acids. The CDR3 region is CASSSGSSPLHF. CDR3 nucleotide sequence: TGTGCCAGCAGCTCCGGGAGTTCACCCCTCCACTTT.

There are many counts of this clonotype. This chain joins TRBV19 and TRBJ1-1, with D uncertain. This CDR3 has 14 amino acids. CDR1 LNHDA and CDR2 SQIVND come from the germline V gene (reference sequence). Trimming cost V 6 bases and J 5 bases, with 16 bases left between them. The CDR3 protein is CASSRGEHGTEAFF. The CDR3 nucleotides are TGTGCCAGTAGCCGAGGCGAACACGGGACTGAAGCTTTCTTT. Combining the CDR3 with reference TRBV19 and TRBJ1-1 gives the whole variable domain DGGITQSPKYLFRKEGQNVTLSCEQNLNHDAMYWYRQDPGQGLRLIYYSQIVNDFQKGDIAEGYSVSREKKESFPLTVTSAQKNPTAFYLCASSRGEHGTEAFFGQGTRLTVV.

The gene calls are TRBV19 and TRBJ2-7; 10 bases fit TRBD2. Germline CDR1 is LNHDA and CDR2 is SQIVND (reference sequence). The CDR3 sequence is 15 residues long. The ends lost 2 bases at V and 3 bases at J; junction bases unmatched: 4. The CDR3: CASSISWTSGYEQYV. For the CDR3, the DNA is TGTGCCAGTAGTATAAGTTGGACTAGCGGCTACGAGCAGTACGTC.